Following are 21 T cell receptor beta chains from one sample sequenced in a study of T cell repertoires in cytomegalovirus infection. These receptors' antigens are unknown. MiXCR, run by TCRdb on the reads, gives a single entry per CDR3 protein. The sample consists of 650,000 to 900,000 distinct CDR3 sequences, roughly 33% of them appearing once. Sequenced here: cultured CD8+ T cells from PBMCs, sampled from culture after CMV antigen stimulation. These TCRs come from a human donor in good health (CMV status not recorded). Some clones in this sample may be carry-over from other donors' samples.

This clonotype was found many times. The rearrangement joins TRBV10-3 to TRBJ2-7; unclear D gene. The CDR3 loop spans 13 amino acids. V was clipped by 3 bases and J by 4 bases, with 10 bases between them. Germline values: CDR1 ENHRY, CDR2 SYGVKD. The CDR3 loop is CAISDVGLYEQYF. CDR3 DNA: TGTGCCATCAGTGATGTGGGTTTGTACGAGCAGTACTTC.

The rearrangement joins TRBV6-5 to TRBJ2-1, with D hard to call. Germline V gene lookup returns CDR1 MNHEY and CDR2 SVGAGI. V lost 0 bases, J lost 0 bases, and 9 bases lay in between. The CDR3 extends over 16 amino acids. The CDR3 bases are TGTGCCAGCAGTTACTCGGCGGCGAACTCCTACAATGAGCAGTTCTTC. As protein: CASSYSAANSYNEQFF.

This clonotype was detected a few times. The chain links TRBV7-9 to TRBJ2-1, with D tentatively TRBD1 or TRBD2 (5 bases each). This CDR3 region has 16 residues. The germline V gene has CDR1 SEHNR and CDR2 FQNEAQ (reference sequence). V was cut by 5 bases and J by 0 bases, with 14 bases left in between. This CDR3 is CASSPTGQTSYNEQFF. CDR3 nucleotide sequence: TGTGCCAGCAGCCCAACGGGGCAGACCTCCTACAATGAGCAGTTCTTC.

This chain connects TRBV19 to TRBJ2-1; D is possibly TRBD1 or TRBD2 (5 bases each). Germline lookup yields CDR1 LNHDA and CDR2 SQIVND (reference sequence). There are 15 residues in the CDR3. V was clipped by 4 bases and J by 2 bases, with 12 bases between them. The CDR3 reads CASSTLLGPYNEQFF. As DNA, the CDR3 is TGTGCCAGTAGTACATTACTGGGACCCTACAATGAGCAGTTCTTC.

The J gene is TRBJ1-2, the V gene TRBV12-3 or TRBV12-4; D is undetermined. Deletions cut 1 base from V and 4 bases from J, with 7 bases between. The CDR3 has 13 amino acids. CDR3 loop: CASSLVPRYGYTF. CDR3 in DNA: TGTGCCAGCAGTTTAGTACCCCGCTATGGCTACACCTTC.

The chain employs TRBV29-1 and TRBJ1-2; D possibly corresponds to TRBD1 (5 bases). V was trimmed by 0 bases and J by 5 bases, leaving 7 bases between them. The CDR3 extends over 12 amino acids. Germline CDR1 reads SQVTM; CDR2 reads ANQGSEA. The CDR3 spells CSVEDREYGYTF. DNA of the CDR3: TGCAGCGTTGAAGACAGGGAGTATGGCTACACCTTC.

The chain links TRBV7-6 to TRBJ1-2; 10 positions match TRBD1. The CDR3 contains 17 residues. Germline loops: CDR1 SGHVS, CDR2 FNYEAQ. V gave up 5 bases and J gave up 6 bases; unmatched junction bases: 15. The CDR3 coding sequence is TGTGCCAGCAGCCTGAAAACGGGACAGGGGATCCGGAATGGCTACACCTTC. This sequence encodes CASSLKTGQGIRNGYTF.

For the CDR3, the DNA is TGCAGTGCTAGAGGGGCTGGGCGGTCTATGAACACTGAAGCTTTCTTT. It translates to CSARGAGRSMNTEAFF. The V gene is TRBV20-1, the J gene TRBJ1-1, with D unclear. This CDR3 is built from 16 residues. Germline CDR1 DFQATT, CDR2 SNEGSKA (reference sequence). The V end was cut by 1 base, the J end by 0 bases, with 15 bases between.

This clonotype was found a few times. The CDR3 loop is CASSYGQGAFEQYV. The CDR3 DNA sequence: TGTGCCAGCAGCTACGGACAGGGGGCTTTCGAGCAGTACGTC. V usage is TRBV11-2 and J usage is TRBJ2-7, with 11 bases lining up with TRBD1. This CDR3 contains 14 residues. The germline V gene has CDR1 SGHAT and CDR2 FQNNGV. V shed 4 bases, J shed 6 bases, and the junction held 5 bases outside the gene matches.

This rearrangement joins TRBV28 to TRBJ2-7; no definite D call. The CDR3 covers 14 residues. CDR1 and CDR2 from the germline V gene are MDHEN and SYDVKM. The V and J ends lost 3 bases and 2 bases respectively, with 11 bases between them. In nucleotides, the CDR3 is TGTGCCAGCAGTTTTGGTCGGGCGACCTACGAGCAGTACTTC. Its protein is CASSFGRATYEQYF.

The chain joins TRBV7-9 to TRBJ2-5, with 9 bases that match TRBD1. In germline, CDR1 is SEHNR, CDR2 FQNEAQ (reference sequence). V shed 3 bases, J shed 5 bases, and the junction held 7 bases outside the gene matches. CDR3 length equals 15 residues. The CDR3 here is CASSFGTGLTETQYF. In DNA, the CDR3 is TGTGCCAGCAGCTTTGGGACAGGGCTAACGGAGACCCAGTACTTC.

The V gene is TRBV4-3, the J gene TRBJ1-5; D unclear. Trimming left V 2 bases short and J 3 bases short, with 8 bases between. The CDR3 is 14 amino acids. Germline V gene sequence: CDR1 LGHNA, CDR2 YSLEER. The CDR3 coding sequence is TGCGCCAGCAGCCAATATAGGGACAATCAGCCCCAGCATTTT. Translation gives CASSQYRDNQPQHF.

This clonotype was found a few times. This rearrangement joins TRBV27 to TRBJ1-1; D is unclear. Per germline, CDR1 MNHEY and CDR2 SMNVEV (reference sequence). V was shortened by 6 bases and J by 4 bases, with 15 bases between the two germline ends. The CDR3 extends over 14 amino acids. CDR3 loop: CASRPGVVRTEAFF. CDR3 coding DNA: TGTGCCAGCAGGCCGGGAGTGGTACGCACTGAAGCTTTCTTT.

With regard to this clonotype: Germline is not matched at one junction end, which may reflect a read error. This chain links TRBV13 with TRBJ2-1, with 12 bases identical to TRBD1. The V gene's germline CDR1 is PRHDT and CDR2 FYEKMQ (reference sequence). CDR3 length equals 15 residues. CDR3: CASSLGTGGFNEQFF. The CDR3 nucleotides read TGTGCCAGCAGCCTAGGGACAGGGGGCTTCAATGAGCAGTTCTTC.

The CDR3 region has the DNA TGTGCCAGCAGTTTTCGGCTTTCCACCGGGGAGCTGTTTTTT. This sequence encodes CASSFRLSTGELFF. The chain joins TRBV12-3 or TRBV12-4 to TRBJ2-2, with D unclear. Between the trimmed V and J ends, which lost 3 bases and 4 bases, there was a span of 9 bases. The length of the CDR3 is 14 residues.

In this sample, this clonotype turned up a few times. The chain links TRBV5-5 to TRBJ1-2; D is uncertain. V was pared by 7 bases and J by 4 bases, with 17 bases between. The CDR3 is 14 amino acids. The germline V gene encodes CDR1 SGHKS and CDR2 YYEKEE (reference sequence). This CDR3 reads CASQREGGSYGYTF. The CDR3 region has the DNA TGTGCCAGCCAGCGCGAGGGCGGGAGCTATGGCTACACCTTC.

This chain uses TRBV11-2 with TRBJ1-5, with 8 bases matching TRBD1. V shed 6 bases and J 5 bases; nucleotides not matched to a gene: 6. This CDR3 is 14 amino acids long. CDR1 SGHAT and CDR2 FQNNGV come from the germline V gene. The CDR3 sequence is CASRTGGHDQPQHF. The CDR3 DNA is TGTGCCAGCAGAACAGGGGGGCACGATCAGCCCCAGCATTTT.

This clonotype was counted ten times or more. The rearrangement joins TRBV7-8 to TRBJ2-7; maybe TRBD2 (5 bases). CDR3 length: 15 residues. With 4 bases removed from V and 7 bases from J, the gap between germline ends came to 20 bases. Germline V lookup: CDR1 SGHVS, CDR2 FQNEAQ. CDR3: CASSSHPFGEWEQYF. Here the CDR3 DNA reads TGTGCCAGCAGCTCCCACCCCTTCGGGGAATGGGAGCAGTACTTC.

This clonotype appeared a few times. The gene calls are TRBV12-3 or TRBV12-4 and TRBJ2-3, with 10 bases matching TRBD1. V lost 1 base and J lost 14; bases outside the gene matches: 3. The CDR3 extends over 12 amino acids. The CDR3 protein is CASSLGDRGRYF. The CDR3 coding sequence is TGTGCCAGCAGTTTAGGGGACAGGGGAAGGTATTTT.

This clonotype was seen only a few times. J is TRBJ2-1 and V is TRBV7-3; 7 bases match TRBD1. CDR3 length: 18 amino acids. Germline V gives CDR1 SGHTA, CDR2 FQGTGA. J was trimmed by 6 bases and V by 1 base; bases with no gene match: 15. This CDR3 is CASSLSSEGRGFSNEQFF. CDR3 sequence (DNA): TGTGCCAGCAGCTTAAGTTCTGAGGGCAGGGGGTTCTCCAATGAGCAGTTCTTC.

Turning to this clonotype: At one end, the junction sequence differs from germline, possibly due to a read error. V and J are TRBV9 and TRBJ1-2; no clear D. The germline gives CDR1 SGDLS, CDR2 YYNGEE. The CDR3 has 14 amino acids. The CDR3 DNA reads as TGTACCAGCACCCCAGCAACAGTTAACTATGGCTACACCTTC. Translated, it gives CTSTPATVNYGYTF.